Sequencing of this T cell receptor (beta chain) was carried out in a study of T cell responses to AZD1222 COVID-19 vaccine. The study's findings and limits: Spike-specific TCR breadth and depth rose after two AZD1222 doses.

Clones were sequenced by immunoSEQ multiplex PCR, and TCRdb holds only the in-frame ones, with some missing. This table holds about 170,000 clones, around 88% found once. Germline CDR1 is MNHNS and CDR2 is SASEGT. V was pared by 1 base and J by 4 bases, with 4 bases between. This CDR3 spans 12 amino acids. A note on this clone: Antigen: not known. Other DNA sequences in this specimen translate into the identical CDR3.

The sample in question was peripheral blood, obtained 28 days after the second AZD1222 dose. This sequence joins TRBV6-1 and TRBJ2-5, with D unclear. The TCR sequence derives from an adult who received the AZD1222 COVID-19 vaccine. The CDR3 DNA reads TGTGCCAGCAGTGAAGGGGGAGAGACCCAGTACTTC. Encoded protein: CASSEGGETQYF.